The rows below give T cell receptor beta chains drawn from one sample of a study of spatial heterogeneity in lung cancer. Using its own MiXCR run on the 5' RACE reads, TCRdb lists one record per CDR3 protein. This table has 39,000 or so distinct CDR3 sequences, 7.5% appearing once. Sequencing used PBMCs, obtained at surgery. The receptors come from a male donor with early-stage non-small cell lung cancer. Each CDR3 is given with its conserved first and last residue. The D gene is left open where the match is weak. Only part of the rows carry a size: once, few, many, or a class if the clone is expanded.

D	J	size	V	CDR3	DNA
TRBD1	TRBJ2-1	many	TRBV5-1	CASTPGDRGYNEQFF	TGCGCCAGCACCCCAGGGGACAGGGGCTACAATGAGCAGTTCTTC
TRBD1	TRBJ1-1	many	TRBV7-9	CASIHRGSTEAFF	TGTGCCAGCATCCACAGGGGTTCCACTGAAGCTTTCTTT
-	TRBJ1-2	-	TRBV10-3	CAISESGGWDYGYTF	TGTGCCATCAGTGAGTCGGGCGGATGGGACTATGGCTACACCTTC
TRBD2	TRBJ2-5	few	TRBV12-3/TRBV12-4	CASSPGLAGAQETQYF	TGTGCCAGCAGCCCCGGACTAGCGGGGGCCCAAGAGACCCAGTACTTC
TRBD2	TRBJ2-1	many	TRBV7-2	CASNNLSGGINEQFF	TGTGCCAGCAACAACCTAAGCGGGGGGATTAATGAGCAGTTCTTC
-	TRBJ2-2	many	TRBV6-6	CASSYRTGELFF	TGTGCCAGCAGTTACAGGACCGGGGAGCTGTTTTTT
-	TRBJ1-6	few	TRBV7-9	CASSPHRRQGNSPLHF	TGTGCCAGCAGCCCGCACAGGAGGCAAGGGAATTCACCCCTCCACTTT
-	TRBJ1-2	many	TRBV4-3	CASSQDSTGTYGYTF	TGCGCCAGCAGCCAAGATTCCACAGGGACTTATGGCTACACCTTC
-	TRBJ2-1	-	TRBV5-1	CASSLLDEQFF	TGCGCCAGCAGCTTGCTAGATGAGCAGTTCTTC
-	TRBJ1-6	many	TRBV10-3	CAISLQGTSYNSPLHF	TGTGCCATCAGTCTACAGGGAACGTCCTATAATTCACCCCTCCACTTT
TRBD1	TRBJ2-2	-	TRBV6-6	CASIPPHLRQGNTGELFF	TGTGCCAGCATACCTCCACATCTACGACAGGGTAACACCGGGGAGCTGTTTTTT
TRBD2	TRBJ2-3	-	TRBV6-6	CASSGAGGRTDTQYF	TGTGCCAGCAGTGGGGCGGGGGGACGCACAGATACGCAGTATTTT
TRBD1	TRBJ1-5	-	TRBV20-1	CSARDLGQGGHQPQHF	TGCAGTGCTAGAGATTTGGGACAGGGGGGCCATCAGCCCCAGCATTTT
-	TRBJ1-4	many	TRBV5-5	CASSHYGNNEKLFF	TGTGCCAGCAGCCACTACGGAAATAATGAAAAACTGTTTTTT
-	TRBJ2-1	-	TRBV9	CASSVAGRNEQFF	TGTGCCAGCAGCGTAGCTGGTCGCAATGAGCAGTTCTTC
-	TRBJ1-1	many	TRBV5-4	CASSDTPTVMAFF	TGTGCCAGCAGTGATACCCCCACAGTGATGGCTTTCTTT
-	TRBJ1-1	few	TRBV18	CASSPRRGEGTEAFF	TGTGCCAGCTCACCACGAAGAGGGGAGGGGACTGAAGCTTTCTTT
TRBD1	TRBJ1-6	many	TRBV12-3/TRBV12-4	CASSLQGGNSPLHF	TGTGCCAGCAGTTTACAGGGGGGGAATTCACCCCTCCACTTT
-	TRBJ2-2	many	TRBV7-8	CASSPSPSIAGELFF	TGTGCCAGCAGCCCAAGCCCTTCTATCGCCGGGGAGCTGTTTTTT
-	TRBJ2-1	many	TRBV12-3/TRBV12-4	CASRNTDGSYNEQFF	TGTGCCAGCAGAAACACGGACGGCTCCTACAATGAGCAGTTCTTC
TRBD2	TRBJ2-4	-	TRBV19	CASSTGLAGGPWDIQYF	TGTGCCAGTAGTACCGGACTAGCGGGGGGGCCTTGGGACATTCAGTACTTC
-	TRBJ1-1	-	TRBV30	CAWSVDVNTEAFF	TGTGCCTGGAGTGTAGATGTAAACACTGAAGCTTTCTTT
TRBD2	TRBJ2-3	-	TRBV18	CASSPGLAVNTDTQYF	TGTGCCAGCTCACCCGGACTAGCGGTCAACACAGATACGCAGTATTTT
-	TRBJ2-7	many	TRBV30	CAWRAHYEQYF	TGTGCCTGGAGGGCGCACTACGAGCAGTACTTC
-	TRBJ1-2	many	TRBV5-5	CASSPAVGYGYTF	TGTGCCAGCAGCCCTGCTGTGGGCTATGGCTACACCTTC
-	TRBJ2-2	few	TRBV20-1	CSAQTPGELFF	TGCAGTGCCCAGACCCCCGGGGAGCTGTTTTTT
TRBD1	TRBJ2-5	many	TRBV12-3/TRBV12-4	CASSAGTGGQETQYF	TGTGCCAGCAGTGCGGGGACAGGGGGTCAAGAGACCCAGTACTTC
-	TRBJ2-1	many	TRBV4-3	CASSQDRRTSTRSSYNEQFF	TGCGCCAGCAGCCAAGATCGTAGAACTAGCACGCGAAGCTCCTACAATGAGCAGTTCTTC
TRBD1	TRBJ2-3	-	TRBV6-2/TRBV6-3	CASSPDRGASTDTQYF	TGTGCCAGCAGTCCAGACAGGGGAGCTAGCACAGATACGCAGTATTTT
-	TRBJ2-2	many	TRBV6-5	CASSPWGVLTGELFF	TGTGCCAGCAGTCCCTGGGGGGTCCTCACCGGGGAGCTGTTTTTT
TRBD2	TRBJ2-3	-	TRBV6-2/TRBV6-3	CASRLAGVKDTQYF	TGTGCCAGCAGACTAGCGGGAGTAAAAGATACGCAGTATTTT
-	TRBJ1-1	many	TRBV29-1	CSVSGQGLMNTEAFF	TGCAGCGTTTCGGGGCAGGGACTAATGAACACTGAAGCTTTCTTT
-	TRBJ2-1	many	TRBV7-3	CASSFGGVAEGEQFF	TGTGCCAGCAGCTTTGGGGGAGTTGCAGAAGGTGAGCAGTTCTTC
TRBD1	TRBJ1-2	many	TRBV6-5	CASSYSRTGGSYGYTF	TGTGCCAGCAGTTACTCACGGACAGGGGGCTCCTATGGCTACACCTTC
-	TRBJ2-1	few	TRBV20-1	CSAKGGDEQFF	TGCAGTGCTAAGGGAGGCGATGAGCAGTTCTTC
-	TRBJ1-1	-	TRBV20-1	CSARDLDSPYEAFF	TGCAGTGCTAGAGATCTGGACAGTCCCTATGAAGCTTTCTTT
-	TRBJ2-4	many	TRBV29-1	CSVEQGPKNIQYF	TGCAGCGTTGAGCAGGGACCGAAAAACATTCAGTACTTC
-	TRBJ2-5	many	TRBV29-1	CSAGVGVGRETQYF	TGCAGCGCCGGTGTCGGGGTGGGGAGAGAGACCCAGTACTTC
-	TRBJ2-1	many	TRBV29-1	CSVGGWAGNYNEQFF	TGCAGCGTTGGGGGGTGGGCAGGGAACTACAATGAGCAGTTCTTC
TRBD2	TRBJ2-3	many	TRBV7-2	CASSLVPSGGSTDTQYF	TGTGCCAGCAGCTTAGTCCCCAGCGGGGGCAGCACAGATACGCAGTATTTT
-	TRBJ1-1	many	TRBV6-5	CASSLLAVGRAPEAFF	TGTGCCAGCAGTTTGCTAGCGGTTGGCAGGGCTCCTGAAGCTTTCTTT
-	TRBJ2-1	many	TRBV11-2	CASSLRTSRVTYNEQFF	TGTGCCAGCAGCCTCAGGACTTCCCGTGTGACATACAATGAGCAGTTCTTC
-	TRBJ1-2	few	TRBV6-2/TRBV6-3	CASSDSSLYGYTF	TGTGCCAGCAGCGACAGTTCCCTCTATGGCTACACCTTC
-	TRBJ2-1	few	TRBV7-3	CASSPRPNTAIDEQFF	TGTGCCAGCAGCCCCCGACCAAACACCGCTATCGATGAGCAGTTCTTC
-	TRBJ1-5	many	TRBV7-9	CASSLTGSNQPQHF	TGTGCCAGCAGCTTGACAGGCAGCAATCAGCCCCAGCATTTT
-	TRBJ2-1	-	TRBV2	CASSDPFYEQFF	TGTGCCAGCAGTGACCCCTTCTATGAGCAGTTCTTC
-	TRBJ2-7	many	TRBV2	CASSENGSREQYF	TGTGCCAGCAGTGAAAATGGGAGTCGGGAGCAGTACTTC